A single sample gave rise to the 27 T cell receptor beta chains below, sequenced in a study of blood T cell repertoires in COVID-19. Data came from immunoSEQ multiplex PCR; TCRdb stores just in-frame clones and leaves some out. The sample consists of 110,000 to 150,000 clones, roughly 80% of them appearing once. The sequenced material came from peripheral blood. Source of these receptors: a woman older than 75 in a cohort sampled during active or convalescent COVID-19.

The chain is built from TRBV5-8 and TRBJ1-2; 9 bases are a match to TRBD1. V was clipped by 0 bases and J by 6 bases; unmatched bases: 15. The CDR3 runs 18 residues. CDR1 is SGHTS and CDR2 is YDEGEE in the germline V gene. In DNA form, the CDR3 reads TGTGCCAGCAGCTTGGTTTCGGGGACAGGGACCCCTCTACATGGCTACACCTTC. This encodes CASSLVSGTGTPLHGYTF.

The chain is built from TRBV10-3 and TRBJ2-5, with 13 bases matching TRBD2. CDR1 and CDR2 from the germline V gene are ENHRY and SYGVKD. With V trimmed by 8 bases and J by 4 bases, 16 bases remained unmatched. The CDR3 is 18 amino acids. The CDR3 DNA sequence: TGTGCCATCGCCACTTCGGGGGGGACTAGCGGGGCACTAGAGACCCAGTACTTC. The encoded protein is CAIATSGGTSGALETQYF.

This rearrangement joins TRBV4-2 to TRBJ1-4; D might be TRBD1 (6 bases). CDR1 is LGHNA and CDR2 is YNFKEQ in the germline V gene. V gave up 0 bases and J gave up 6 bases, with 14 bases separating them. This CDR3 region has 16 residues. CDR3 protein: CASSQDSGQGHEKLFF. In DNA, the CDR3 is TGTGCCAGCAGCCAAGACTCCGGGCAGGGGCATGAAAAACTGTTTTTT.

The rearrangement uses TRBV14 and TRBJ1-1; no firm D call. V shed 5 bases and J shed 0 bases, with 7 bases lying between them. CDR1 and CDR2 (germline): SGHDN, FVKESK. The CDR3 consists of 13 residues. In DNA form, the CDR3 reads TGTGCCAGCAGCGCCGGAGTGAACACTGAAGCTTTCTTT. Amino acids: CASSAGVNTEAFF.

The genes are TRBV6-4 and TRBJ2-2, with D possibly TRBD2 on 6 matching bases. The CDR3 has 14 residues. V gave up 3 bases and J gave up 7 bases, with 12 bases separating them. Germline CDR1 and CDR2: MRHNA and SNTAGT. In DNA, the CDR3 is TGTGCCAGCAGTGAATCGGCCGGGGGCGGGGAGCTGTTTTTT. Its translation: CASSESAGGGELFF.

This chain joins TRBV7-9 and TRBJ2-7; TRBD1 matches 12 bases. The V gene end was trimmed by 5 bases and the J gene end by 3 bases; junction bases not matched to a gene: 5. This CDR3 has 15 residues. Germline assignment: CDR1 SEHNR and CDR2 FQNEAQ (reference sequence). The CDR3 loop reads CASSQGQGAVYEQYF. The CDR3 bases are TGTGCCAGCAGCCAGGGACAGGGGGCAGTCTACGAGCAGTACTTC.

This clone was seen a handful of times. The chain employs TRBV2 and TRBJ1-5; the D gene is possibly TRBD1 (6 bases). Germline CDR1 reads SNHLY; CDR2 reads FYNNEI. This CDR3 is built from 15 residues. Trimming took off 7 bases at V and 3 bases at J, with 16 bases between the two ends. CDR3 in amino acids: CASTQVRGNNQPQHF. The CDR3 DNA sequence: TGTGCCAGCACTCAGGTCAGGGGTAACAATCAGCCCCAGCATTTT.

The chain employs TRBV27 and TRBJ2-7; 7 nucleotides agree with TRBD1. The V gene's germline CDR1 is MNHEY and CDR2 SMNVEV (reference sequence). Trimming removed 5 bases from V and 7 bases from J; junction bases left unmatched: 11. The CDR3 loop spans 14 amino acids. CDR3 residues: CASSPIGDRTEQYF. The CDR3 bases are TGTGCCAGCAGTCCGATAGGGGACAGAACTGAGCAGTACTTC.

V gene TRBV7-9 combines with J gene TRBJ1-2; D remains unclear. CDR3 size: 13 residues. The germline V and J ends were trimmed by 1 base and 2 bases, with 5 bases remaining between them. Per the germline V gene, CDR1 is SEHNR and CDR2 is FQNEAQ (reference sequence). The CDR3 coding sequence is TGTGCCAGCAGCTTAGTCCTGAACTATGGCTACACCTTC. Its protein is CASSLVLNYGYTF.

CDR3 region: CASSTRTSGGVRNEQFF. In nucleotides, the CDR3 is TGTGCCAGCAGCACGAGGACTAGCGGGGGGGTAAGGAATGAGCAGTTCTTC. The V and J genes are TRBV6-2 or TRBV6-3 and TRBJ2-1, with 15 nucleotides matching TRBD2. After removal of 6 bases from V and 7 bases from J, the junction contained 10 bases not matched to a gene. The CDR3 extends over 17 amino acids. Germline assignment: CDR1 MNHEY and CDR2 SVGEGT.

This clone came up once. This chain links TRBV18 with TRBJ1-1, with TRBD1 identical over 7 bases. Germline V gene data show CDR1 as KGHSH and CDR2 as LQKENI. With 6 bases clipped from V and 0 bases from J, the junction kept 10 bases outside the gene matches. The CDR3 extends over 16 amino acids. The CDR3 DNA reads TGTGCCAGCTCCCCGAGACAGGGAGAGGTGAACACTGAAGCTTTCTTT. Translation gives CASSPRQGEVNTEAFF. Supplemented by reference TRBV18 and TRBJ1-1, the full variable domain reads NAGVMQNPRHLVRRRGQEARLRCSPMKGHSHVYWYRQLPEEGLKFMVYLQKENIIDESGMPKERFSAEFPKEGPSILRIQQVVRGDSAAYFCASSPRQGEVNTEAFFGQGTRLTVV.

This sequence joins TRBV5-6 and TRBJ1-2, with D possibly matching TRBD1 (5 bases). Germline V lookup: CDR1 SGHDT, CDR2 YYEEEE. The CDR3 extends over 15 amino acids. V was clipped by 2 bases and J by 6 bases, with 17 bases between them. The CDR3 sequence: CASSFQGVRSDGYTF. The CDR3 coding sequence is TGTGCCAGCAGCTTCCAAGGGGTTCGTTCCGATGGCTACACCTTC.

The chain uses TRBV7-3 and TRBJ2-5; TRBD2 agrees at 7 bases. J gave up 4 bases and V 2 bases, and 7 bases lay outside the gene matches. Per the germline V gene, CDR1 is SGHTA and CDR2 is FQGTGA. This CDR3 is built from 15 residues. The CDR3 nucleotides read TGTGCCAGCAGCTTAGCGGGGAGGGGTGGAGAGACCCAGTACTTC. This translates into CASSLAGRGGETQYF.

The chain combines TRBV7-2 with TRBJ1-2; no reliable D call. In germline, CDR1 is SGHTA, CDR2 FQGNSA. There are 13 residues in the CDR3. Trimming removed 5 bases at V and 4 bases at J, with 11 bases between. The chain's CDR3 is CASSILGGYGYTF. In nucleotides, the CDR3 is TGTGCCAGCAGCATACTGGGAGGCTATGGCTACACCTTC.

V usage is TRBV30 and J usage is TRBJ2-1; 12 bases line up with TRBD1. The CDR3 loop spans 16 amino acids. Germline V gene data show CDR1 as GTSNPN and CDR2 as SVGIG (reference sequence). V gave up 2 bases and J gave up 8 bases; unmatched junction bases: 10. CDR3 DNA sequence: TGTGCCTGGAGTAGCTCCCGGGACAGGGGGCGCGATGAGCAGTTCTTC. It is translated as CAWSSSRDRGRDEQFF.

The chain's CDR3 is CASSLTGTGGWSPLHF. The CDR3 region has the DNA TGTGCCAGCAGCTTAACAGGGACAGGGGGTTGGTCACCCCTCCACTTT. The chain has TRBV7-3 and TRBJ1-6, with 11 bases lining up with TRBD1. Germline V lookup: CDR1 SGHTA, CDR2 FQGTGA. CDR3 length equals 16 residues. The V and J ends lost 0 bases and 10 bases, in that order; junction bases with no gene match: 5.

Turning to this clone: Germline and junction disagree at one end, which may indicate a read error. The chain carries TRBV27 and TRBJ2-5, with 7 nucleotides matching TRBD1. This CDR3 spans 14 amino acids. The germline V gene has CDR1 MNHEY and CDR2 SMNVEV (reference sequence). The CDR3 coding sequence is TGTGCCAGCAGCATCAGGACAGGCCAAGGGACCCAGTACTTC. It is translated as CASSIRTGQGTQYF.

This clone has just a few counts. The chain joins TRBV10-3 to TRBJ1-1, with D perhaps matching TRBD1 (5 bases). The CDR3 loop spans 15 amino acids. The germline V and J ends were trimmed by 8 bases and 1 base, with 17 bases remaining between them. Germline V gene sequence: CDR1 ENHRY, CDR2 SYGVKD. CDR3 nucleotide sequence: TGTGCCATCTCGGCAGGGCAATCGGGGAACACTGAAGCTTTCTTT. Translation: CAISAGQSGNTEAFF.

The CDR3 coding sequence is TGTGCCAGCTCACTCGGGAAGGGAGGTAATCAGCCCCAGCATTTT. As protein: CASSLGKGGNQPQHF. The chain employs TRBV18 and TRBJ1-5, with unresolved D. Trimming cost V 4 bases and J 4 bases, with 14 bases left between them. The germline V gene has CDR1 KGHSH and CDR2 LQKENI. The CDR3 is made up of 15 amino acids. Based on the CDR3 plus reference TRBV18 and TRBJ1-5, the full variable domain is NAGVMQNPRHLVRRRGQEARLRCSPMKGHSHVYWYRQLPEEGLKFMVYLQKENIIDESGMPKERFSAEFPKEGPSILRIQQVVRGDSAAYFCASSLGKGGNQPQHFGDGTRLSIL.

The J gene is TRBJ2-3, the V gene TRBV7-2; 10 nucleotides align to TRBD1. The CDR3 totals 13 residues. Looked up from germline, CDR1 is SGHTA and CDR2 is FQGNSA. Trimming removed 3 bases from V and 9 bases from J; junction bases left unmatched: 3. The CDR3 region has the DNA TGTGCCAGCAGCTTTGGGACAGGGGTAACGCAGTATTTT. Translation: CASSFGTGVTQYF.

The chain is built from TRBV18 and TRBJ1-3; D uncertain. The V gene lost 3 bases and the J gene lost 4 bases, with 28 bases spanning the gap. The germline gives CDR1 KGHSH, CDR2 LQKENI. The CDR3 runs to 20 residues. In nucleotides, the CDR3 is TGTGCCAGCTCACCGAATCGGAGCAAAGAGGGTTCTACTTCGGGAAACACCATATATTTT. It yields the protein CASSPNRSKEGSTSGNTIYF.

This clone is a singleton in its sample. The chain links TRBV3-1 (or the pseudogene TRBV3-2) to TRBJ1-1; D not resolved. This CDR3 is built from 13 residues. Germline V CDR1 and CDR2: LGHDT, YNNKEL (reference sequence). The V gene lost 6 bases and the J gene lost 1 base, with 9 bases spanning the gap. CDR3 in DNA: TGTGCCAGCAGGCAGTCACCGAACACTGAAGCTTTCTTT. It codes for CASRQSPNTEAFF.

V usage is TRBV6-5 and J usage is TRBJ1-2; 8 nucleotides agree with TRBD1. Looked up from germline, CDR1 is MNHEY and CDR2 is SVGAGI. J was trimmed by 8 bases and V by 4 bases; bases with no gene match: 9. CDR3 length equals 14 residues. The CDR3 spells CASSSQGARWGYTF. In DNA, the CDR3 is TGTGCCAGCAGTTCGCAGGGGGCTAGATGGGGCTACACCTTC.

The chain carries TRBV19 and TRBJ1-4, with D possibly TRBD1 on 6 matching bases. Germline-derived CDR1 and CDR2 are LNHDA and SQIVND (reference sequence). The germline V and J ends were trimmed by 7 bases and 2 bases, with 17 bases remaining between them. The CDR3 has 16 amino acids. The CDR3 nucleotides are TGTGCCAGTACCGAACAGGGATGGGTGACTAATGAAAAACTGTTTTTT. Protein product: CASTEQGWVTNEKLFF.

The chain combines TRBV28 with TRBJ1-2; D gene ambiguous. Looked up from germline, CDR1 is MDHEN and CDR2 is SYDVKM. This CDR3 is built from 12 residues. The V and J ends lost 11 bases and 4 bases respectively, with 14 bases between them. CDR3 sequence: CAASGTVYGYTF. CDR3 sequence (DNA): TGTGCCGCCTCTGGCACAGTCTATGGCTACACCTTC.

CDR3 nucleotide sequence: TGTGCCAGTGGACGCGGGGGGACAGGGGGCGCTAAAAACATTCAGTACTTC. Encoded protein: CASGRGGTGGAKNIQYF. This chain links TRBV19 with TRBJ2-4, with 12 bases identical to TRBD1. Looked up from germline, CDR1 is LNHDA and CDR2 is SQIVND (reference sequence). The CDR3 sequence is 17 residues long. The J segment lost 4 bases and the V segment lost 8 bases, leaving 12 bases of the junction unmatched.

The genes are TRBV28 and TRBJ2-1; 10 nucleotides agree with TRBD1. Per germline, CDR1 MDHEN and CDR2 SYDVKM. This CDR3 spans 15 amino acids. After removal of 5 bases from V and 5 bases from J, the junction contained 6 bases not matched to a gene. The CDR3 sequence: CASSLTGTGDNEQFF. DNA of the CDR3: TGTGCCAGCAGTCTCACCGGGACAGGGGACAATGAGCAGTTCTTC.